There are many counts of the clone carrying this T cell receptor (beta chain). Deletions cut 4 bases from V and 5 bases from J, with 14 bases between. Per the germline V gene, CDR1 is MGHRA and CDR2 is YSYEKL. This CDR3 region has 14 residues. The data were obtained in a study of molecular identifiers for immune sequencing clone quantification. About the research overall: In replicates, RNA from about 20,000 or 100,000 naive CD8 cells was split five ways, four sequenced.

TCRdb fed the PCR reads into MiXCR, producing one record per CDR3 protein. The sample lists just under 650,000 distinct CDR3 sequences, just under 20% occurring once. This chain joins TRBV4-1 and TRBJ2-5, with D maybe TRBD1 (6 bases). The receptor comes from a human donor in good health. Some libraries in this study had Jurkat cell RNA spiked in. Source material: naive CD8+ T cells from blood, with Jurkat cell RNA spiked in. Regarding subset: FACS-sorted CD8+CD4-CCR7+CD45RA+ naive T cells. The CDR3 nucleotides are TGCGCCAGCAGCCTTTCCGGGACAACGGAGACCCAGTACTTC. Translating gives CASSLSGTTETQYF.